This T cell receptor beta chain appears in the sequencing data of a study of blood T cell repertoires in COVID-19. Background on the study: In each case, the material was cDNA or gDNA derived from T cells, B-cell-depleted T cells, or PBMCs.

V lost 3 bases and J lost 12; bases outside the gene matches: 10. This CDR3 has 15 amino acids. Germline V gene lookup returns CDR1 SGDLS and CDR2 YYNGEE. In the authors' workflow: How many nucleated cells were present was estimated from reference gene primer amplification. Assay: immunoSEQ multiplex PCR; the TCRdb copy retains only in-frame clones and omits some. V, J and clone size derive from that table, while D and trimming were established from the DNA sequence. Here the sample spans about 70,000 clones, around 86% being singletons. This clone was observed a single time. The source of this sequence is a human donor in a cohort sampled during active COVID-19. The sequencing input was peripheral blood. The chain combines TRBV9 with TRBJ2-1; 12 positions agree with TRBD2. CDR3 DNA: TGTGCCAGCAGCGCCACGGCTAGCGGGGGGGTTGTGCAGTTCTTC. Protein: CASSATASGGVVQFF.